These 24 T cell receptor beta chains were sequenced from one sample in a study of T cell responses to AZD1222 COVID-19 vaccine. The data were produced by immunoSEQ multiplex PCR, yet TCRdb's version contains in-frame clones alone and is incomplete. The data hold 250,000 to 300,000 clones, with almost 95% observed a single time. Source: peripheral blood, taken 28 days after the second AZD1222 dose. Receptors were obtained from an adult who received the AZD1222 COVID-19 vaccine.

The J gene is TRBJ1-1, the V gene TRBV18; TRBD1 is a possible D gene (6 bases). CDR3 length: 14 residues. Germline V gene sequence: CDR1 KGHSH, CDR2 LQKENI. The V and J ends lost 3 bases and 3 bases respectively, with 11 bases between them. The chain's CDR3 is CASSPDRTYTEAFF. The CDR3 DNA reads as TGTGCCAGCTCACCCGACAGGACATACACTGAAGCTTTCTTT.

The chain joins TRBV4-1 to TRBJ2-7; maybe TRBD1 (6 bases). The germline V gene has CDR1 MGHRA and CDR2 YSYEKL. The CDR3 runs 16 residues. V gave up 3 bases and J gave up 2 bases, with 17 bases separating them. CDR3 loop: CASSQSQQGSAYEQYF. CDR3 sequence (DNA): TGCGCCAGCAGCCAGTCCCAACAGGGCTCCGCCTACGAGCAGTACTTC.

CDR3 coding DNA: TGTGCCACCAGCAGAGTTAGGGGGGCTGACACCGGGGAGCTGTTTTTT. Translating gives CATSRVRGADTGELFF. This chain links TRBV15 with TRBJ2-2, with D perhaps being TRBD1 or TRBD2 (6 bases each). This CDR3 is 16 amino acids long. The germline V and J ends were trimmed by 1 base and 3 bases, with 12 bases remaining between them. The germline gives CDR1 LNHNV, CDR2 YYDKDF (reference sequence).

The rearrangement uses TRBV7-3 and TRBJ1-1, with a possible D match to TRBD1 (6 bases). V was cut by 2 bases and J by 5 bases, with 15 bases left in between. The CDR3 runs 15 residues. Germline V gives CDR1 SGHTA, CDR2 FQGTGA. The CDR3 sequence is CASSLVSGAGTEAFF. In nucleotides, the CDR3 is TGTGCCAGCAGCTTAGTCTCAGGGGCGGGTACTGAAGCTTTCTTT.

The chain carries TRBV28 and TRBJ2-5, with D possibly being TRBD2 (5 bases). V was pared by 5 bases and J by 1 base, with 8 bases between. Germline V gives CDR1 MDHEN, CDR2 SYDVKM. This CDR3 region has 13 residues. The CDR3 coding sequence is TGTGCCAGCAGTCTGGACTCCCAAGAGACCCAGTACTTC. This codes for CASSLDSQETQYF.

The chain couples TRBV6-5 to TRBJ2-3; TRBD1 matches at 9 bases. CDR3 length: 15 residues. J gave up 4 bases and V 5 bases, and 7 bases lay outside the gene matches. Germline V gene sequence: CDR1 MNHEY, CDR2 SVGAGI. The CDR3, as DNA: TGTGCCAGCAGTCTCGGGGGACAGGGCCCAGATACGCAGTATTTT. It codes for CASSLGGQGPDTQYF.

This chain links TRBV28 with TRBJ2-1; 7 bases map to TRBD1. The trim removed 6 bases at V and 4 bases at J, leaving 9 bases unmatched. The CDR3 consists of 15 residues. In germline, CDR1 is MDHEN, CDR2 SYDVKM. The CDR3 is CASSPLDRSYNEQFF. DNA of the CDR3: TGTGCCAGCAGCCCCTTGGACAGGTCGTACAATGAGCAGTTCTTC.

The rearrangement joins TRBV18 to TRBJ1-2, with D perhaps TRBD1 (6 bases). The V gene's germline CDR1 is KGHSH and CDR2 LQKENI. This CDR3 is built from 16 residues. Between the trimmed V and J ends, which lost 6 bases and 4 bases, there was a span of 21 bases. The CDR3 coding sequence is TGTGCCAGCTCGACCACCTTGGAACAGGGTCTCTATGGCTACACCTTC. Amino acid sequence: CASSTTLEQGLYGYTF.

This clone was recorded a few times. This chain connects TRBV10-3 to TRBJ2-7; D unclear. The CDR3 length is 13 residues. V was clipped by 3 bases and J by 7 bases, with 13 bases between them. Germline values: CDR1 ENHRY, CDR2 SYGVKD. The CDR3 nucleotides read TGTGCCATCAGTGAACAAGTCGCGAGAGAGCAGTACTTC. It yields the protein CAISEQVAREQYF.

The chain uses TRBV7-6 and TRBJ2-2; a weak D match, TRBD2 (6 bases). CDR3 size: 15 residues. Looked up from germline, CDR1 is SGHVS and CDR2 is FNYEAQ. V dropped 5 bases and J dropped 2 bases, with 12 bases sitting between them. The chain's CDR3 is CASSPAGSNTGELFF. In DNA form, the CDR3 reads TGTGCCAGCAGCCCGGCGGGAAGTAACACCGGGGAGCTGTTTTTT.

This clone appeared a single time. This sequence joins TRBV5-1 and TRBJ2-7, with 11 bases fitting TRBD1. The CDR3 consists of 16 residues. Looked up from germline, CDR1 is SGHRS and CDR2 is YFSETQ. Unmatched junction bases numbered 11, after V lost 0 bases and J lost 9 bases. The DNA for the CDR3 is TGCGCCAGCAGCTTGGATCCGGGACAGGGGGACCCCCGGCAGTACTTC. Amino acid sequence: CASSLDPGQGDPRQYF.

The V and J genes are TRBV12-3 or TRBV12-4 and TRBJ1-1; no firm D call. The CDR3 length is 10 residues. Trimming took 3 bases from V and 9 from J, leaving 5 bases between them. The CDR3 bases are TGTGCCAGCAGTTTCCTTAAAGCTTTCTTT. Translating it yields CASSFLKAFF.

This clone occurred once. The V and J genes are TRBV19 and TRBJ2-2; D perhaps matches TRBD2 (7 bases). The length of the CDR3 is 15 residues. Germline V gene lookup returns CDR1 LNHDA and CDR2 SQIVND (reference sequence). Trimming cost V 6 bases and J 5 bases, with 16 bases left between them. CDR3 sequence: CASRSRGAPTGELFF. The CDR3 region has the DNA TGTGCCAGTAGGTCCCGGGGGGCACCTACCGGGGAGCTGTTTTTT.

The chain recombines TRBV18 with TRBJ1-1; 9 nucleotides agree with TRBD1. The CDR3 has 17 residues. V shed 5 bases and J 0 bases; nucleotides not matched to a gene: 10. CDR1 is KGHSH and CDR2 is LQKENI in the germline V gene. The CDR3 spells CASSRPGTGTMNTEAFF. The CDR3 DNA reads TGTGCCAGCTCAAGACCCGGGACAGGGACCATGAACACTGAAGCTTTCTTT.

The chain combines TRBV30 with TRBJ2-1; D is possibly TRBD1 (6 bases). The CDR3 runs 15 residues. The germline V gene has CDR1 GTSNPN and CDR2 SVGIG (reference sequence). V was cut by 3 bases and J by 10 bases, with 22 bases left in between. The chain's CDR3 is CAWSGTGSGPGEQFF. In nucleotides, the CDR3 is TGTGCCTGGAGCGGTACAGGGTCAGGCCCTGGGGAGCAGTTCTTC. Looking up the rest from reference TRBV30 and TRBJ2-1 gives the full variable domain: SQTIHQWPATLVQPVGSPLSLECTVEGTSNPNLYWYRQAAGRGLQLLFYSVGIGQISSEVPQNLSASRPQDRQFILSSKKLLLSDSGFYLCAWSGTGSGPGEQFFGPGTRLTVL.

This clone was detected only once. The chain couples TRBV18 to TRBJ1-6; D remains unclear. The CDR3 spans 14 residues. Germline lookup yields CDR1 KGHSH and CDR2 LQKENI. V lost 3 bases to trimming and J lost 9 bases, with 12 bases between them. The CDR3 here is CASSPNPPSSPLHF. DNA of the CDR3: TGTGCCAGCTCACCCAACCCACCCTCTTCACCCCTCCACTTT.

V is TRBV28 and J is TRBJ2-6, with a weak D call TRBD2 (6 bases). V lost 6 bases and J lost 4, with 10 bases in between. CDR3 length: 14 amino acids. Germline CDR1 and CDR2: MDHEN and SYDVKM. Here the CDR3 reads CASREGGGANVLTF. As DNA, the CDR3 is TGTGCCAGCAGGGAGGGCGGAGGGGCCAACGTCCTGACTTTC.

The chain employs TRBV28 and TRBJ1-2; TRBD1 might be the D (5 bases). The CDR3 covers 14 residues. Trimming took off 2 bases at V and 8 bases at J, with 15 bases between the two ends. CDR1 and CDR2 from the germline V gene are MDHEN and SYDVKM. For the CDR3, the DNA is TGTGCCAGCAGTTTAAGGGGCAGGGTAGGAGGCTACACCTTC. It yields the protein CASSLRGRVGGYTF.

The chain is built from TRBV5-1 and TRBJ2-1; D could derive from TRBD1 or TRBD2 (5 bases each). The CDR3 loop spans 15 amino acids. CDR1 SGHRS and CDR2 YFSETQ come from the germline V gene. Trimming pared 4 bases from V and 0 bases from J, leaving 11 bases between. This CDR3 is CASSRWGFSYNEQFF. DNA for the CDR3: TGCGCCAGCAGCCGGTGGGGGTTCTCCTACAATGAGCAGTTCTTC.

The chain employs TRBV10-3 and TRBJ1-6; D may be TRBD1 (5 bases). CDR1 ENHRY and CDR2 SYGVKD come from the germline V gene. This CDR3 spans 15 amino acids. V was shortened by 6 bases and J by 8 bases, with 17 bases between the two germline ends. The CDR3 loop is CAIRGGQGSYSPLHF. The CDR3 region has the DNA TGTGCCATCAGGGGAGGTCAGGGTTCTTATTCACCCCTCCACTTT.

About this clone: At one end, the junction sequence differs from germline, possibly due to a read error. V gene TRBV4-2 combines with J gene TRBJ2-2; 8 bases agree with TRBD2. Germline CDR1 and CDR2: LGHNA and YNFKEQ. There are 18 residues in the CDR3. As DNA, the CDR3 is TGTGCCAGCAGCCAACCCGCCCTGGCGGGAGGAAACAGCGGGGAGCTGTTTTTT. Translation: CASSQPALAGGNSGELFF.

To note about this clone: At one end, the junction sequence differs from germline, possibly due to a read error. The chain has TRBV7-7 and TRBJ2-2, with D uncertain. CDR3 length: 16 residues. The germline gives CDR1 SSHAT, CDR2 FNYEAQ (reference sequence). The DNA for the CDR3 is TGTGCTAGCAGTGCGCGGTCGCCTCCGAACACCGGGGAGCTGTTTTTT. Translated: CASSARSPPNTGELFF.

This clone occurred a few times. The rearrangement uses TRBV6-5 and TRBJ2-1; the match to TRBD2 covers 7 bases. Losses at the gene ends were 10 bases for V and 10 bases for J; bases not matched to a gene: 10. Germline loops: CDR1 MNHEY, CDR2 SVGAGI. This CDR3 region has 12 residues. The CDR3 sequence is CATHLPAGEQFF. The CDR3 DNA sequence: TGTGCCACACATCTCCCAGCGGGAGAGCAGTTCTTC.

The CDR3 is CASSRTLAYSPLHF. The CDR3 nucleotides read TGTGCCAGCAGCCGGACATTGGCTTATTCACCCCTCCACTTT. V and J are TRBV3-1 (or the pseudogene TRBV3-2) and TRBJ1-6; weak D call: TRBD1 (5 bases). V was trimmed by 4 bases and J by 8 bases, leaving 12 bases between them. The germline V gene encodes CDR1 LGHDT and CDR2 YNNKEL (reference sequence). The CDR3 runs 14 residues.